Listed here is a single T cell receptor (beta chain). Its specificity is not known. Using immunoSEQ multiplex PCR, the repertoire was profiled, and TCRdb retains in-frame clones only, with some absent. The table includes fewer than 150,000 clones, approximately 87% detected once. The record originates from a study of a mutant IDH1 vaccine in newly diagnosed glioma. Study at large: Patients in the study were vaccinated eight times, receiving shots in weeks 1, 3, 5, 7, 11, 15, 19 and 23. Vaccines were first given 4-6 weeks after radiotherapy alone, or with temozolomide cycles.

The time point was: week 11, during vaccination. Doses of 300 ug of mutant IDH1 20-mer peptide were given with topical imiquimod. Per germline, CDR1 MGHRA and CDR2 YSYEKL. V lost 10 bases and J lost 4, with 21 bases in between. The CDR3 is made up of 15 amino acids. This TCR was sampled from a woman aged 45-60 years with glioma. The sequenced sample was PBMCs, obtained from a glioma patient whose treatment included an IDH1 peptide vaccine. The chain has TRBV4-1 and TRBJ2-3; D perhaps matches TRBD1 (6 bases). CDR3 coding DNA: TGCGCCATCCGACGGACAGTCGACAGCCCAGATACGCAGTATTTT. Translation gives CAIRRTVDSPDTQYF.